This is a list of T cell receptor beta chains from one sample in a study of T-cell reconstitution after alpha-beta-depleted transplantation in children. TCRdb re-called the PCR reads with MiXCR, one entry per CDR3 protein. The table lists roughly 170,000 distinct CDR3 sequences, roughly 6.8% of them singletons. Sequenced here: PBMCs from the stem cell graft donor, sampled from the stem cell graft. Receptor source: a human donor who donated a stem cell graft to a child with Wiskott-Aldrich syndrome. CDR3s include the opening cysteine and the closing phenylalanine or tryptophan. A D gene is named only where the DNA matches it firmly. Some rows mark clone size as missing; the rest say once, few, many or name a class of expanded clone.

J	V	size	D	CDR3	DNA
TRBJ2-5	TRBV20-1	many	.	CSAIASETQYF	TGCAGTGCTATAGCGTCTGAGACCCAGTACTTC
TRBJ2-2	TRBV20-1	few	TRBD2	CSARELSRREGRVGSGELFF	TGCAGTGCTAGAGAACTCTCCCGGAGGGAGGGCCGGGTGGGAAGCGGGGAGCTGTTTTTT
TRBJ1-6	TRBV5-4	many	.	CASSLDAGNRDSPLHF	TGTGCCAGCAGCTTGGATGCGGGGAACAGGGATTCACCCCTCCACTTT
TRBJ2-4	TRBV29-1	many	.	CSVESVAKNIQYF	TGCAGCGTTGAATCGGTAGCCAAAAACATTCAGTACTTC
TRBJ1-4	TRBV28	many	.	CASSPGGEKLFF	TGTGCCAGCAGTCCCGGGGGTGAAAAACTGTTTTTT
TRBJ2-1	TRBV5-6	many	TRBD2	CASSLLAGGSEQFF	TGTGCCAGCAGCTTGCTAGCGGGGGGTAGTGAGCAGTTCTTC
TRBJ1-1	TRBV20-1	.	.	CSARVPGNTEAFF	TGCAGTGCTAGAGTACCCGGGAACACTGAAGCTTTCTTT
TRBJ2-2	TRBV29-1	many	TRBD1	CSVVTGTVGIGELFF	TGCAGCGTTGTAACAGGGACAGTAGGCATCGGGGAGCTGTTTTTT
TRBJ2-4	TRBV21-1	.	.	CASSKVPRDNVLKNFQYF	TGTGCCAGCAGCAAAGTCCCCAGGGATAATGTTCTAAAGAACTTTCAGTACTTC
TRBJ2-3	TRBV5-1	many	.	CASSLEEYTDTQYF	TGCGCCAGCAGCTTAGAGGAATACACAGATACGCAGTATTTT
TRBJ1-2	TRBV30	many	.	CAWSGGLIEDYGYTF	TGTGCCTGGAGTGGCGGCCTAATTGAGGACTATGGCTACACCTTC
TRBJ2-2	TRBV9	many	.	CASSVPTRPGAGELFF	TGTGCCAGCAGCGTCCCAACTAGGCCTGGGGCCGGGGAGCTGTTTTTT
TRBJ2-1	TRBV29-1	many	.	CSVALVLVSYNEQFF	TGCAGCGTTGCACTAGTGCTGGTCTCCTACAATGAGCAGTTCTTC
TRBJ1-3	TRBV29-1	many	.	CSVHSGNTIYF	TGCAGCGTTCACTCTGGAAACACCATATATTTT
TRBJ2-7	TRBV12-3/TRBV12-4	few	.	CASSRANLGYEQYF	TGTGCCAGCAGCAGGGCAAACCTCGGGTACGAGCAGTACTTC
TRBJ2-7	TRBV18	many	.	CASSATGYEQYF	TGTGCCAGCTCAGCGACAGGCTACGAGCAGTACTTC
TRBJ2-7	TRBV7-2	many	.	CASSPTSDEQYF	TGTGCCAGCAGCCCTACATCGGACGAGCAGTACTTC
TRBJ1-1	TRBV20-1	many	.	CSALKIKNTEAFF	TGCAGTGCCCTTAAAATAAAGAACACTGAAGCTTTCTTT
TRBJ1-2	TRBV29-1	many	TRBD1	CSAKHSQGNYGYTF	TGCAGCGCAAAGCATTCACAGGGGAACTATGGCTACACCTTC
TRBJ2-7	TRBV5-1	many	.	CASSHPQGPYEQYF	TGCGCCAGCAGCCACCCCCAGGGTCCCTACGAGCAGTACTTC
TRBJ2-1	TRBV7-2	many	.	CASSLALGDAKFF	TGTGCCAGCAGCTTAGCGCTCGGGGACGCGAAGTTCTTC
TRBJ2-6	TRBV5-1	many	.	CASSRGGGPTDLTGANVLTF	TGCGCCAGCAGCCGAGGAGGGGGACCGACGGATCTTACTGGGGCCAACGTCCTGACTTTC
TRBJ1-1	TRBV6-5	many	.	CASSRTVNTEAFF	TGTGCCAGCAGTAGGACAGTGAACACTGAAGCTTTCTTT
TRBJ2-3	TRBV6-5	many	TRBD2	CASSYKAGVSTDTQYF	TGTGCCAGCAGTTATAAAGCGGGAGTAAGCACAGATACGCAGTATTTT
TRBJ1-2	TRBV5-4	many	.	CASSLRDRFNYGYTF	TGTGCCAGCAGCTTGCGTGACAGATTCAACTATGGCTACACCTTC
TRBJ1-2	TRBV29-1	many	.	CSVVFDSGYYGYTF	TGCAGCGTTGTTTTCGACAGTGGATACTATGGCTACACCTTC
TRBJ2-5	TRBV7-7	many	TRBD1	CASSFGDRGRETQYF	TGTGCCAGCAGCTTCGGAGACAGGGGAAGAGAGACCCAGTACTTC
TRBJ2-7	TRBV20-1	many	.	CSAPERQSGYEQYF	TGCAGTGCCCCCGAGAGACAGTCAGGCTACGAGCAGTACTTC
TRBJ2-3	TRBV20-1	many	TRBD2	CSARDAAGDPDTQYF	TGCAGTGCTAGAGACGCGGCGGGAGACCCAGATACGCAGTATTTT
TRBJ1-3	TRBV12-3/TRBV12-4	few	.	CASSFRTVKGNTIYF	TGTGCCAGCAGTTTTAGGACAGTTAAAGGAAACACCATATATTTT
TRBJ1-1	TRBV5-5	.	.	CANSSSGTVDTEAFF	TGTGCCAACAGTTCCTCCGGGACCGTCGACACTGAAGCTTTCTTT
TRBJ1-6	TRBV21-1	many	.	CASSKGGVMNSPLHF	TGTGCCAGCAGCAAAGGTGGAGTGATGAATTCACCCCTCCACTTT
TRBJ2-5	TRBV11-2	many	TRBD1	CASSPTGERETQYF	TGTGCCAGCAGCCCAACAGGGGAACGAGAGACCCAGTACTTC
TRBJ2-3	TRBV11-3	many	.	CASSSPFTDTQYF	TGTGCCAGCAGCTCCCCGTTCACAGATACGCAGTATTTT
TRBJ2-5	TRBV21-1	many	.	CASSKGGGGEQETQYF	TGTGCCAGCAGCAAAGGAGGCGGGGGGGAACAAGAGACCCAGTACTTC
TRBJ1-5	TRBV7-9	many	TRBD1	CASSLQVRGQSNQPQHF	TGTGCCAGCAGCTTACAGGTCAGGGGGCAAAGCAATCAGCCCCAGCATTTT
TRBJ2-4	TRBV12-3/TRBV12-4	many	.	CASRLHTNIQYF	TGTGCCAGCAGGCTACATACAAACATTCAGTACTTC
TRBJ2-3	TRBV12-3/TRBV12-4	many	.	CASSFARSQLLTDTQYF	TGTGCCAGCAGTTTCGCCAGGTCACAACTTCTCACAGATACGCAGTATTTT